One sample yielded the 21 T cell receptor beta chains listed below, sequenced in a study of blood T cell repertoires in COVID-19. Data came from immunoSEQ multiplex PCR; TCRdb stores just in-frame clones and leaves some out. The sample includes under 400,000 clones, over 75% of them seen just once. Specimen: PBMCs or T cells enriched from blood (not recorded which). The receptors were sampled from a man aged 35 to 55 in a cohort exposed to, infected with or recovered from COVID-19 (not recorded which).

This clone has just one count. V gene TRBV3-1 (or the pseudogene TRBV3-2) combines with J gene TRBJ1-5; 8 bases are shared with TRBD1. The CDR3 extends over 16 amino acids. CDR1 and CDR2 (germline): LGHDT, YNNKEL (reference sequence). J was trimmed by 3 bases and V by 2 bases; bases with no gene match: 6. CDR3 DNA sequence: TGTGCCAGCAGCCAAACCGACAGGGGCCCCAATCAGCCCCAGCATTTT. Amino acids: CASSQTDRGPNQPQHF.

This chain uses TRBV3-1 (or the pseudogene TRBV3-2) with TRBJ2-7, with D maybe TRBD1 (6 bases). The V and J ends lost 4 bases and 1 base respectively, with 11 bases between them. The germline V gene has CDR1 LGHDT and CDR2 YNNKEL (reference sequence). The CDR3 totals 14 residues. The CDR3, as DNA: TGTGCCAGCAGCCCTACTGACAGGTCCTACGAGCAGTACTTC. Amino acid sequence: CASSPTDRSYEQYF.

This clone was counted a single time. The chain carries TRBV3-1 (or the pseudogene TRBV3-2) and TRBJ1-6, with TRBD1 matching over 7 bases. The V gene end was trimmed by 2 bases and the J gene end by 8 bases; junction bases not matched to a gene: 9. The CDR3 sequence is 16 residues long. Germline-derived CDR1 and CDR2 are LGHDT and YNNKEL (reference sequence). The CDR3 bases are TGTGCCAGCAGCCAATGGAGGGGGCAGGGGGATTCACCCCTCCACTTT. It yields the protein CASSQWRGQGDSPLHF.

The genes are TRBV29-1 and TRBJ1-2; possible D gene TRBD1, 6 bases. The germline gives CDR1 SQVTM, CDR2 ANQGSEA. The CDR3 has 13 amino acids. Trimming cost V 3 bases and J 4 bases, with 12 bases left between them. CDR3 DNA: TGCAGCGTTGACCAGGGGCTAGTCTATGGCTACACCTTC. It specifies CSVDQGLVYGYTF.

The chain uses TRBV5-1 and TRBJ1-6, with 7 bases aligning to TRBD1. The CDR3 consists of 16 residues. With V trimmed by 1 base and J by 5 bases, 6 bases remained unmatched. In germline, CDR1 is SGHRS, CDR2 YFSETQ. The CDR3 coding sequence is TGCGCCAGCAGCTTGTTACCCGGGACAGATAATTCACCCCTCCACTTT. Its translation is CASSLLPGTDNSPLHF.

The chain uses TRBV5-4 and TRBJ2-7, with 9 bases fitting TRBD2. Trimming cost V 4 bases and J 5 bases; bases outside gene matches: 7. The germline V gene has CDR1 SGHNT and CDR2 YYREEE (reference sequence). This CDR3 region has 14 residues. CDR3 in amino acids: CASSLSGRRDEQYF. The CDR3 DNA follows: TGTGCCAGCAGCCTTAGCGGGAGACGGGACGAGCAGTACTTC.

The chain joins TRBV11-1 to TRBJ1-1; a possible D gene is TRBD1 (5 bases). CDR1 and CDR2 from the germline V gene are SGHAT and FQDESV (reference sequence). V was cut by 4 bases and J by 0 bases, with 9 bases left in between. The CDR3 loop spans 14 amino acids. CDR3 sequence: CASSSGRMNTEAFF. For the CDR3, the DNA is TGTGCCAGCAGCTCAGGGAGGATGAACACTGAAGCTTTCTTT. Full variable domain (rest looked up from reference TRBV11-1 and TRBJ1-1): EAEVAQSPRYKITEKSQAVAFWCDPISGHATLYWYRQILGQGPELLVQFQDESVVDDSQLPKDRFSAERLKGVDSTLKIQPAELGDSAMYLCASSSGRMNTEAFFGQGTRLTVV.

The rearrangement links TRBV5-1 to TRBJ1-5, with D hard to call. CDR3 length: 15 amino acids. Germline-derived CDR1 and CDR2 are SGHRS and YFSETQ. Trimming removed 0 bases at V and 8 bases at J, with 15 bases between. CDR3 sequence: CASSLGQLPTEPQHF. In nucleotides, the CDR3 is TGCGCCAGCAGCTTGGGACAACTCCCGACGGAGCCCCAGCATTTT.

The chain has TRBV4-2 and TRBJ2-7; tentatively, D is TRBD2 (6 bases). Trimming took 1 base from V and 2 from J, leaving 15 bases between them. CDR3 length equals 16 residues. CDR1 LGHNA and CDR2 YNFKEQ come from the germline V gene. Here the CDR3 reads CASSQVSAGNPYEQYF. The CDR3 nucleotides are TGTGCCAGCAGCCAAGTTTCAGCGGGTAATCCCTACGAGCAGTACTTC.

This chain's CDR3 is CASSAATTNEQFF. The CDR3, as DNA: TGTGCCAGCAGCGCAGCGACTACTAATGAGCAGTTCTTC. V gene TRBV7-3 combines with J gene TRBJ2-1; D perhaps matches TRBD2 (5 bases). Trimming left V 5 bases short and J 7 bases short, with 12 bases between. Germline V gene sequence: CDR1 SGHTA, CDR2 FQGTGA. The CDR3 has 13 amino acids.

CDR3 region: CARSPGTSGSVSYNEQFF. The CDR3 coding sequence is TGTGCCAGAAGCCCCGGGACTAGCGGGAGTGTCTCCTACAATGAGCAGTTCTTC. The rearrangement uses TRBV5-3 and TRBJ2-1; 14 bases line up with TRBD2. TRBV5-3 is recorded as an ORF, its role being uncertain. The trim removed 4 bases at V and 0 bases at J, leaving 6 bases unmatched. This CDR3 comprises 18 residues.

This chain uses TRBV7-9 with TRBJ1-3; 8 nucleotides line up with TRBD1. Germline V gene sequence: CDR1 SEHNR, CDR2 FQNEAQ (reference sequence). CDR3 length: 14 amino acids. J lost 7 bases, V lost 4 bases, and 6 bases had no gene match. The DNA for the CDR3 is TGTGCCAGCAGCTCCTGGACAGGGTCGAACACCATATATTTT. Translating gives CASSSWTGSNTIYF.

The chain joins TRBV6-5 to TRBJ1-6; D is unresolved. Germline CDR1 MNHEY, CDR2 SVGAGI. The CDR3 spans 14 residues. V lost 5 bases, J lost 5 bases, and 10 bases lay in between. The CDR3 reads CASSPREDNSPLHF. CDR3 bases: TGTGCCAGCAGTCCCCGGGAAGATAATTCACCCCTCCACTTT.

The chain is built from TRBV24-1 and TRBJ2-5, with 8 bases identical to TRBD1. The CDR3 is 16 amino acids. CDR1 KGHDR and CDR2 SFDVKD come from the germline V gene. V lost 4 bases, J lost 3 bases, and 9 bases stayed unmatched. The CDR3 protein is CATSDSGQGLEETQYF. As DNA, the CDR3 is TGTGCCACCAGTGACTCTGGACAGGGATTGGAAGAGACCCAGTACTTC.

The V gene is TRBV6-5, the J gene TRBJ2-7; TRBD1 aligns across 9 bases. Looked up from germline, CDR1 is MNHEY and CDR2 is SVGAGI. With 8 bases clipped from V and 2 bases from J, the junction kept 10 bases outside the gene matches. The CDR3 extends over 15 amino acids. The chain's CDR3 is CASRLQDRGPYEQYF. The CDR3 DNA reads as TGTGCCAGCCGCCTACAGGACAGGGGACCCTACGAGCAGTACTTC.

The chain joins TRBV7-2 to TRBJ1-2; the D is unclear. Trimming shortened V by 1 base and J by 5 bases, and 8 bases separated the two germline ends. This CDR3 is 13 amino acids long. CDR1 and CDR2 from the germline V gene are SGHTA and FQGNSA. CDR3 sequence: CASSLGIEYGYTF. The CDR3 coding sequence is TGTGCCAGCAGCTTAGGCATAGAATATGGCTACACCTTC.

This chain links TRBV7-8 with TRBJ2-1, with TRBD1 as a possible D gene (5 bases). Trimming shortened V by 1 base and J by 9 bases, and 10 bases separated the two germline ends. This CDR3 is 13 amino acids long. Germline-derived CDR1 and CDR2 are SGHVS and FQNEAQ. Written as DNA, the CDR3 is TGTGCCAGCAGCTTAGTCAGGGAAGGTGAGCAGTTCTTC. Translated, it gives CASSLVREGEQFF.

DNA of the CDR3: TGTGCCAGCAGGGCGGACAGGGTGAACACCGGGGAGCTGTTTTTT. Translated: CASRADRVNTGELFF. The chain carries TRBV6-5 and TRBJ2-2; 8 nucleotides agree with TRBD1. Germline V gene sequence: CDR1 MNHEY, CDR2 SVGAGI. This CDR3 region has 15 residues. J was trimmed by 1 base and V by 6 bases; bases with no gene match: 4.

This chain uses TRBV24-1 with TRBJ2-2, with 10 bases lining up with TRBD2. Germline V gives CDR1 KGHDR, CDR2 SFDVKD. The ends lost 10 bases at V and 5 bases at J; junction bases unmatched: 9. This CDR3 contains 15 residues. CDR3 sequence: CATTLLAGETGELFF. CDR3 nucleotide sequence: TGTGCCACGACCCTCCTAGCGGGAGAAACCGGGGAGCTGTTTTTT.

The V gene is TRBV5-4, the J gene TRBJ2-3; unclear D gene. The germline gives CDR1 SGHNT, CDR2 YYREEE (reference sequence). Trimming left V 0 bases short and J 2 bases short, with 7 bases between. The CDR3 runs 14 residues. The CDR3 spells CASSLAQYTDTQYF. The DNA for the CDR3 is TGTGCCAGCAGCTTGGCCCAGTACACAGATACGCAGTATTTT.

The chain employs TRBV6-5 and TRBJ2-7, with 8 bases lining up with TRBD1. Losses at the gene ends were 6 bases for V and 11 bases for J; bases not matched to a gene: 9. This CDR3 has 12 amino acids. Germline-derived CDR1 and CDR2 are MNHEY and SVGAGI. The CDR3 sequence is CASRLTGAREYF. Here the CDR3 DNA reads TGTGCCAGCAGGTTGACAGGGGCCAGGGAGTACTTC.